A single sample is the source of the 23 T cell receptor beta chains below, sequenced in a study of blood T cells in healthy people across ages (dated by TCRdb to 2015 to 2017). The method behind the library was 5' RACE. Sequencing instrument: Illumina HiSeq 2500. A second PCR of 7 to 11 cycles was run with a J-beta primer mix and a sample-barcoded 5' primer. TCRdb cleaned the public reads at Q25 with fastp, built clones with MiXCR and kept in-frame beta chains. For every CDR3 protein sequence, its rows merge into one entry that carries the most common genes and DNA. The sample yields some 900,000 distinct CDR3 sequences; 40% to 60% were counted once. The ten biggest clones cover around 15% of the sample. The specimen was blood. These TCRs come from a man aged 25-40 years in good health.

This clonotype was counted a few times. This chain uses TRBV6-2 or TRBV6-3 with TRBJ1-6, with D hard to call. V lost 6 bases, J lost 5 bases, and 11 bases lay in between. Germline V gene sequence: CDR1 MNHEY, CDR2 SVGEGT. The CDR3 is made up of 14 amino acids. This CDR3 reads CASRRSMDNSPLHF. The CDR3 coding sequence is TGTGCCAGCAGGAGGAGCATGGATAATTCACCCCTCCACTTT.

V is TRBV7-2 and J is TRBJ2-7; 9 nucleotides align to TRBD2. Germline CDR1 and CDR2: SGHTA and FQGNSA. The junction had 2 bases not matched to a gene; V was cut back by 0 bases and J by 2 bases. CDR3 length: 15 amino acids. CDR3 amino acids: CASSLAAGGPYEQYF. The CDR3 nucleotides read TGTGCCAGCAGCTTAGCTGCGGGGGGGCCCTACGAGCAGTACTTC.

J is TRBJ2-4 and V is TRBV21-1; the table's D call of TRBD2 was not tested on the DNA. TRBV21-1 is a pseudogene segment. CDR3 length equals 20 residues. Here the CDR3 DNA reads TGTGCCAGCAGCAAAGACGTACTAGCGGGGGGGCATGGGGCCAAAAACATTCAGTACTTC. Translation gives CASSKDVLAGGHGAKNIQYF.

This clonotype was counted between two and nine times. The V and J genes are TRBV27 and TRBJ2-4; TRBD1 matches at 11 bases. Germline values: CDR1 MNHEY, CDR2 SMNVEV (reference sequence). The J segment lost 3 bases and the V segment lost 6 bases, leaving 10 bases of the junction unmatched. This CDR3 comprises 17 residues. Here the CDR3 reads CASSQDRGLLGKNIQYF. CDR3 coding DNA: TGTGCCAGCAGCCAGGACAGGGGGCTGTTAGGCAAAAACATTCAGTACTTC.

This clonotype was picked up a small number of times. The chain is built from TRBV4-2 and TRBJ2-7; 9 positions match TRBD2. V lost 0 bases, J lost 4 bases, and 7 bases stayed unmatched. In germline, CDR1 is LGHNA, CDR2 YNFKEQ. The CDR3 totals 16 residues. DNA of the CDR3: TGTGCCAGCAGCCAAGAGCTGAGGCTAGCGGGGTACGAGCAGTACTTC. This codes for CASSQELRLAGYEQYF.

The J gene is TRBJ1-4, the V gene TRBV20-1; possibly TRBD1 for D (5 bases). Trimming cost V 6 bases and J 8 bases, with 16 bases left between them. CDR3 size: 13 residues. Germline V CDR1 and CDR2: DFQATT, SNEGSKA (reference sequence). The CDR3 spells CSAGGGREEKLFF. The DNA for the CDR3 is TGCAGTGCCGGGGGGGGGAGAGAGGAAAAACTGTTTTTT.

The rearrangement uses TRBV29-1 and TRBJ2-1; D may be TRBD1 (6 bases). In germline, CDR1 is SQVTM, CDR2 ANQGSEA. The CDR3 length is 15 residues. The V end was cut by 7 bases, the J end by 4 bases, with 20 bases between. The CDR3, as DNA: TGCAGCGCCATGAAGCATTCGGACAGTTACAATGAGCAGTTCTTC. Amino acids: CSAMKHSDSYNEQFF.

This clonotype was counted between two and nine times. CDR3 residues: CASSTGGVSTDTQYF. The CDR3 DNA is TGTGCCAGCAGTACCGGGGGGGTTAGCACAGATACGCAGTATTTT. The chain links TRBV6-6 to TRBJ2-3; 8 bases align to TRBD2. This CDR3 has 15 amino acids. Germline loops: CDR1 MNHNY, CDR2 SVGAGI (reference sequence). The J segment lost 0 bases and the V segment lost 5 bases, leaving 4 bases of the junction unmatched.

This clonotype was detected once. CDR3 sequence: CAWGLGGMDYGYTF. DNA for the CDR3: TGTGCCTGGGGACTCGGGGGCATGGACTATGGCTACACCTTC. J is TRBJ1-2 and V is TRBV30, with D possibly matching TRBD1 (6 bases). Germline V gene data show CDR1 as GTSNPN and CDR2 as SVGIG (reference sequence). The CDR3 loop spans 14 amino acids. The V end lost 5 bases, the J end lost 3 bases, and 16 bases lay between the germline ends.

This clonotype was counted between two and nine times. V and J are TRBV11-2 and TRBJ2-3; D not certain. The length of the CDR3 is 14 residues. The V gene's germline CDR1 is SGHAT and CDR2 FQNNGV. Trimming stripped 6 bases from V and 7 bases from J, with 17 bases between. The CDR3 nucleotides read TGTGCCAGCAGGACTGACTTAAACGGGCATACGCAGTATTTT. Its translation: CASRTDLNGHTQYF.

This CDR3 is CASSTQGRRQWDTQYF. In DNA, the CDR3 is TGTGCCAGCAGCACCCAGGGACGTCGGCAATGGGATACGCAGTATTTT. The chain employs TRBV7-2 and TRBJ2-3; D could derive from TRBD1 or TRBD2 (5 bases each). V shed 5 bases and J shed 6 bases, with 21 bases lying between them. Germline loops: CDR1 SGHTA, CDR2 FQGNSA. The CDR3 is made up of 16 amino acids.

V is TRBV6-5 and J is TRBJ2-1; TRBD1 matches 9 bases. Germline loops: CDR1 MNHEY, CDR2 SVGAGI. V dropped 2 bases and J dropped 6; count of bases not matched to a gene: 8. The CDR3 has 16 amino acids. The CDR3 protein is CASSYPRTGVANEQFF. In nucleotides, the CDR3 is TGTGCCAGCAGTTACCCCCGGACAGGGGTTGCCAATGAGCAGTTCTTC.

As for this clonotype: A junction boundary mismatches the germline segment, possibly from a read error. The chain joins TRBV3-1 to TRBJ1-4, with D possibly TRBD1 on 5 matching bases. The CDR3 has 15 residues. CDR1 and CDR2 from the germline V gene are LGHDT and YNNKEL (reference sequence). The CDR3, as DNA: TGCGCCAGCAGCCAGCAGGGACCCAAAAGGGAAAAACTGTTTTTT. Amino acids: CASSQQGPKREKLFF.

The V gene is TRBV27, the J gene TRBJ1-6, with a weak D call TRBD1 (6 bases). The V end was cut by 5 bases, the J end by 3 bases, with 17 bases between. Looked up from germline, CDR1 is MNHEY and CDR2 is SMNVEV (reference sequence). The CDR3 has 17 residues. The CDR3 DNA reads as TGTGCCAGCAGTGAGGAGGGGGGCCGTTTCTATAATTCACCCCTCCACTTT. It codes for CASSEEGGRFYNSPLHF.

The chain links TRBV20-1 to TRBJ2-3; weak D call: TRBD2 (7 bases). Looked up from germline, CDR1 is DFQATT and CDR2 is SNEGSKA (reference sequence). The CDR3 has 17 amino acids. V dropped 2 bases and J dropped 2 bases, with 20 bases sitting between them. The CDR3 spells CSARPPGGGGATDTQYF. In DNA, the CDR3 is TGCAGTGCTAGACCACCAGGTGGGGGGGGCGCCACAGATACGCAGTATTTT.

This clonotype has more than one count but fewer than ten. This chain uses TRBV24-1 with TRBJ2-1, with a tentative D call TRBD1 (6 bases). Deletions cut 2 bases from V and 3 bases from J, with 13 bases between. The V gene's germline CDR1 is KGHDR and CDR2 SFDVKD. This CDR3 has 16 residues. CDR3 in amino acids: CATSDSPTGNYNEQFF. CDR3 DNA sequence: TGTGCCACCAGTGATTCCCCGACAGGAAACTACAATGAGCAGTTCTTC.

In this sample, this clonotype turned up once. The CDR3 loop is CASSHRTVNTEAFF. The CDR3 coding sequence is TGTGCCAGCAGCCATAGGACGGTGAACACTGAAGCTTTCTTT. V usage is TRBV3-1 and J usage is TRBJ1-1; no reliable D call. CDR3 length: 14 amino acids. The germline CDR1 and CDR2 sequences are LGHDT and YNNKEL (reference sequence). Trimming left V 3 bases short and J 0 bases short, with 8 bases between.

This clonotype turned up a few times. This chain links TRBV5-4 with TRBJ2-7; 7 nucleotides match TRBD1. Trimming took 0 bases from V and 1 from J; bases not matched to a gene: 1. This CDR3 contains 14 residues. Germline loops: CDR1 SGHNT, CDR2 YYREEE (reference sequence). CDR3 sequence (DNA): TGTGCCAGCAGCTTGGAGGGACAGTCCTACGAGCAGTACTTC. Amino acids: CASSLEGQSYEQYF.

Details on this clonotype: Its ends do not fully match the called genes, so a read error is possible. The chain carries TRBV9 and TRBJ2-4; 7 bases line up with TRBD2. The DNA end favors TRBJ2-5, so the J call may be wrong. CDR3 size: 14 residues. The germline CDR1 and CDR2 sequences are SGDLS and YYNGEE. This chain's CDR3 is CVSSSREGGETQYF. Written as DNA, the CDR3 is TGTGTCAGCAGCTCGAGGGAGGGTGGTGAGACCCAGTACTTC.

In regard to this clonotype: It may be a read error: a sequence one base away is much more abundant. The rearrangement uses TRBV6-1 and TRBJ2-1; D gene ambiguous. With the DNA end fitting TRBJ2-7 better, the J assignment may be wrong. The CDR3 length is 14 residues. The germline gives CDR1 MNHNS, CDR2 SASEGT. The CDR3 sequence: CASSEGFSYNEQYF. CDR3 DNA sequence: TGTGCCAGCAGTGAAGGTTTCTCCTACAATGAGCAGTACTTC.

Only one count was recorded for this clonotype. J is TRBJ2-5 and V is TRBV7-9; tentatively, D is TRBD2 (6 bases). TRBJ2-7 explains the end of the DNA better; the J call may be wrong. The CDR3 is 12 amino acids. Germline assignment: CDR1 SEHNR and CDR2 FQNEAQ (reference sequence). CDR3 in DNA: TGTGCCAGCAGCACTAGCAGGGACGAGCAGTACTTC. Translated: CASSTSRDEQYF.

The chain is built from TRBV10-2 and TRBJ1-5; D remains ambiguous. Deletions cut 2 bases from V and 3 bases from J, with 8 bases between. The CDR3 runs 14 residues. The germline V gene encodes CDR1 WSHSY and CDR2 SAAADI. The CDR3 is CASSERVNNQPQHF. The CDR3 nucleotides read TGCGCCAGCAGTGAGAGGGTCAACAATCAGCCCCAGCATTTT.

This clonotype showed up just a few times. The rearrangement joins TRBV6-5 to TRBJ2-3, with 11 bases that match TRBD2. CDR3 length: 14 amino acids. CDR1 MNHEY and CDR2 SVGAGI come from the germline V gene. The V gene end was trimmed by 6 bases and the J gene end by 4 bases; junction bases not matched to a gene: 3. The CDR3 DNA reads TGTGCCAGCAGCACACTAGCGGGGGCAGATACGCAGTATTTT. Translating gives CASSTLAGADTQYF.